The sequence of this TCR beta chain was determined in a study of neurological immune-mediated disorders. Findings of the study overall: CDR3 amino acid sequences found in expanded clones were never shared across subjects, suggesting private repertoires in all groups.

The making of cDNA relied on 5'RACE with 10-nucleotide random UMIs. MiXCR was run by TCRdb on the 5' RACE reads, yielding one entry per CDR3 protein. The repertoire holds roughly 74,000 distinct CDR3 sequences, with around 5.5% as singletons. This CDR3 is 13 amino acids long. The V end lost 5 bases, the J end lost 3 bases, and 10 bases lay between the germline ends. This clonotype showed up many times. Its antigen is currently unknown. The genes are TRBV12-3 or TRBV12-4 and TRBJ1-2; D is unresolved. Sequencing used PBMCs. The sequence came from a man between 18 and 35 years old with multiple sclerosis. CDR3 amino acids: CASSARTDYGYTF. The CDR3 bases are TGTGCCAGCAGTGCCCGGACTGACTATGGCTACACCTTC.